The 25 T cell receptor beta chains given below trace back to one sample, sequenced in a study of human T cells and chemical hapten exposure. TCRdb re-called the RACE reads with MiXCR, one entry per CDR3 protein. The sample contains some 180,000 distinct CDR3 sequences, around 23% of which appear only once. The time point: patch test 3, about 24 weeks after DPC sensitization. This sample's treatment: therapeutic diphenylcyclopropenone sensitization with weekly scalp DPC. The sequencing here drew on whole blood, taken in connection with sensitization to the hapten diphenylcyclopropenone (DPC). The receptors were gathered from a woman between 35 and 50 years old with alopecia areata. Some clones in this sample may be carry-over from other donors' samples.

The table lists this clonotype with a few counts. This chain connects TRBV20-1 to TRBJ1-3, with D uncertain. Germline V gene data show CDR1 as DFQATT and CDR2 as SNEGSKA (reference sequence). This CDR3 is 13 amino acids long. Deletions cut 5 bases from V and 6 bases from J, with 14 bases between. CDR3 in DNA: TGCAGTGCTCCGGAAGGAAGAGAAAACACCATATATTTT. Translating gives CSAPEGRENTIYF.

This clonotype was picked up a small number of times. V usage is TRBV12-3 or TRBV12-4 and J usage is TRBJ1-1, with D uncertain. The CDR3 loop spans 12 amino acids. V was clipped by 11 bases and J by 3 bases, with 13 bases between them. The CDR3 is CALAEWDTEAFF. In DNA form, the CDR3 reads TGTGCCCTAGCGGAGTGGGACACTGAAGCTTTCTTT.

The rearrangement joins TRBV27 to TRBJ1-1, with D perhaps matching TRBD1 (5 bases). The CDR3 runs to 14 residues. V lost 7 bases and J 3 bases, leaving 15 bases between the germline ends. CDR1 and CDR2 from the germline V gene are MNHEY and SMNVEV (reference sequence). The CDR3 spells CASTELGTDTEAFF. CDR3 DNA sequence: TGTGCCAGCACCGAACTAGGGACGGACACTGAAGCTTTCTTT.

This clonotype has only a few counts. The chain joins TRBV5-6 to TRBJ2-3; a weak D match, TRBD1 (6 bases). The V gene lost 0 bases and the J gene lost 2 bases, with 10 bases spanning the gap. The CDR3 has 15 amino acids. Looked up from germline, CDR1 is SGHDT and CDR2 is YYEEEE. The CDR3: CASSLDRAFTDTQYF. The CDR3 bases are TGTGCCAGCAGCTTGGACAGGGCATTCACAGATACGCAGTATTTT.

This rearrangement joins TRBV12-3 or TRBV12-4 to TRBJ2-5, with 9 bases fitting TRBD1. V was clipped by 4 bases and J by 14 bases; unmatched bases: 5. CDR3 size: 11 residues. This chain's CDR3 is CASSSGTGIYF. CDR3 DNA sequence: TGTGCCAGCAGTTCGGGGACAGGGATTTACTTC.

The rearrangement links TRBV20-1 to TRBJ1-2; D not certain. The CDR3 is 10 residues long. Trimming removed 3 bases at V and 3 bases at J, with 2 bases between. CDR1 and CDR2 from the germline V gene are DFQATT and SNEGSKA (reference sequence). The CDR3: CSASDYGYTF. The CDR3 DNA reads TGCAGTGCTAGTGACTATGGCTACACCTTC.

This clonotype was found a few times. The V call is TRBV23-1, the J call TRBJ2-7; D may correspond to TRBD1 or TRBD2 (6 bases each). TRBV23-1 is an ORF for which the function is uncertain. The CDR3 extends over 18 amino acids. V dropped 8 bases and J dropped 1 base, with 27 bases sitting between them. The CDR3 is CASVHGDQHREVSYEQYF. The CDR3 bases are TGCGCCAGCGTTCACGGGGATCAACACAGGGAGGTATCCTACGAGCAGTACTTC.

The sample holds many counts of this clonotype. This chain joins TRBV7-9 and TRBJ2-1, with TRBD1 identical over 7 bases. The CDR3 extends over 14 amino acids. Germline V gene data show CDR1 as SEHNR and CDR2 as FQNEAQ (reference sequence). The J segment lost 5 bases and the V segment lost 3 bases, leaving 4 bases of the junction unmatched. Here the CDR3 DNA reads TGTGCCAGCAGCTTGGCCGGGACAGACAATGAGCAGTTCTTC. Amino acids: CASSLAGTDNEQFF.

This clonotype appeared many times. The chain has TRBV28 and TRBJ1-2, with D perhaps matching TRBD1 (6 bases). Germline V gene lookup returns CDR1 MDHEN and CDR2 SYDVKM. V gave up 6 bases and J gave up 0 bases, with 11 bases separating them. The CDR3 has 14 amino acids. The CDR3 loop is CASRSGQTNYGYTF. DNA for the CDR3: TGTGCCAGCAGGTCCGGACAGACTAACTATGGCTACACCTTC.

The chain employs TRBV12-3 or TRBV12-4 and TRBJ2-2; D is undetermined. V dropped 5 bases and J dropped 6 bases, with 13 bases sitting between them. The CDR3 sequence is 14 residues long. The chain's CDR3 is CASSPQLTPGELFF. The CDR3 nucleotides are TGTGCCAGCAGTCCCCAGTTGACCCCCGGGGAGCTGTTTTTT.

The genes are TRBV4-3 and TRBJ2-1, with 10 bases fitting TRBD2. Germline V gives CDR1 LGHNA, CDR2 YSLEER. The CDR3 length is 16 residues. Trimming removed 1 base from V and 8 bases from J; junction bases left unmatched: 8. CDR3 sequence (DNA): TGCGCCAGCAGCCAAGCCGTAGCGGGAGGAGGTTATGAGCAGTTCTTC. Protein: CASSQAVAGGGYEQFF.

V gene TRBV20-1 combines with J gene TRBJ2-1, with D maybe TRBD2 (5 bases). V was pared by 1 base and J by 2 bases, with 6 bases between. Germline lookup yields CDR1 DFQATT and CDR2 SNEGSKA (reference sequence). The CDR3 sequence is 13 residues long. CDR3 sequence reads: CSARAGTYNEQFF. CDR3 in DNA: TGCAGTGCTAGAGCCGGGACCTACAATGAGCAGTTCTTC.

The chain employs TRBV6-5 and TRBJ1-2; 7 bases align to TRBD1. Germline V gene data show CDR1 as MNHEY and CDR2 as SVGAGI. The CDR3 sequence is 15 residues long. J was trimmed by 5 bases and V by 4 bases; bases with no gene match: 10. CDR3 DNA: TGTGCCAGCAGTTCCGACGGGACAGCTTATTATGGCTACACCTTC. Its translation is CASSSDGTAYYGYTF.

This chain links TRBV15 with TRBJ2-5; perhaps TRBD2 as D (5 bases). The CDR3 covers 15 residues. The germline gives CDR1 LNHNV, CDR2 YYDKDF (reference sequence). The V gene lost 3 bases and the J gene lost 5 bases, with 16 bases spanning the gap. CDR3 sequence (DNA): TGTGCCACCAGCAGGGGCCTGACTACTCTGGAGACCCAGTACTTC. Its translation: CATSRGLTTLETQYF.

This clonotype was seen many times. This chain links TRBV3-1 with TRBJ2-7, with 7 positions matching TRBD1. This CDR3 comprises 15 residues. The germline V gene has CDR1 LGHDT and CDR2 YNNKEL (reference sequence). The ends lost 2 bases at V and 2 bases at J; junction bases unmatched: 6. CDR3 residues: CASSQPNRGTYEQYF. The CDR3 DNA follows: TGTGCCAGCAGCCAACCAAACAGGGGAACCTACGAGCAGTACTTC.

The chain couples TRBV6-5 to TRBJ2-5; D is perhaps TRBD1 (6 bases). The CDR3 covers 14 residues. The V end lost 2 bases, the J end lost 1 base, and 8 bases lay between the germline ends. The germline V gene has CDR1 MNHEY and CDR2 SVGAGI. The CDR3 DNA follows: TGTGCCAGCAGTTACGTAGGGGGCCAAGAGACCCAGTACTTC. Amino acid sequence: CASSYVGGQETQYF.

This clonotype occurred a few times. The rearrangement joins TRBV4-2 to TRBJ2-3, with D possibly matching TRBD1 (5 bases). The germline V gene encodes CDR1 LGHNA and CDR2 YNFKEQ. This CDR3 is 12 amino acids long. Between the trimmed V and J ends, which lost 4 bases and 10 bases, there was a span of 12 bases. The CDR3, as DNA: TGTGCCAGCAGCCGGGGCTATTATGCGCAGTATTTT. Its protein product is CASSRGYYAQYF.

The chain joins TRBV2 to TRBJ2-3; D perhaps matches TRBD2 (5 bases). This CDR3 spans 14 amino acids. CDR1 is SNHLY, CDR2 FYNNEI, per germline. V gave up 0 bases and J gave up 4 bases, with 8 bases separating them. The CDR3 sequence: CASSEASGADTQYF. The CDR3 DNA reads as TGTGCCAGCAGTGAAGCCAGCGGCGCAGATACGCAGTATTTT.

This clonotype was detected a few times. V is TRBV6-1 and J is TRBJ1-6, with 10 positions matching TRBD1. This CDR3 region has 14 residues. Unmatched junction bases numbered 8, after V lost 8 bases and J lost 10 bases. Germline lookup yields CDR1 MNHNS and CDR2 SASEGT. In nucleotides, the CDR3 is TGTGCCAGCTTTAGGACAGGGGGAGGATCACCCCTCCACTTT. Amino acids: CASFRTGGGSPLHF.

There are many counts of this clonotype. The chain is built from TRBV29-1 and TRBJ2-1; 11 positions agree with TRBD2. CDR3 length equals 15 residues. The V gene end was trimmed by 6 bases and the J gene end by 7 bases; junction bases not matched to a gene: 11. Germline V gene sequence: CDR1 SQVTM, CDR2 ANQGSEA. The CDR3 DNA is TGCAGCGTGACCCTCGGCCTAGCGGGAGGTAATGAGCAGTTCTTC. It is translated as CSVTLGLAGGNEQFF.

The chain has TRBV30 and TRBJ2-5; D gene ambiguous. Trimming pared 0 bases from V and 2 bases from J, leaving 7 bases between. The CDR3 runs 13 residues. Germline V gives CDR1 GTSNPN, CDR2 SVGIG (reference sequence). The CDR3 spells CAWSVHDQETQYF. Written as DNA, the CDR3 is TGTGCCTGGAGTGTACACGATCAAGAGACCCAGTACTTC.

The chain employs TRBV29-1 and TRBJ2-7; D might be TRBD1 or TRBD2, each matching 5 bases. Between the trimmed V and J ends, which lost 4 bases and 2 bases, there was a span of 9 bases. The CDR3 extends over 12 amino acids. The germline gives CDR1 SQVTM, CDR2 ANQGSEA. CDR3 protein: CSVAADTYEQYF. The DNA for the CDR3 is TGCAGCGTTGCAGCGGACACCTACGAGCAGTACTTC.

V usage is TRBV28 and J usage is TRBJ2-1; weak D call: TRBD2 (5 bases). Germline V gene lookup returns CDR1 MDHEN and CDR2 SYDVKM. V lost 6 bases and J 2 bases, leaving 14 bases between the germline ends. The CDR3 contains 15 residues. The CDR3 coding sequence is TGTGCCAGCAGGGCCGGAGGACCTACCTACAATGAGCAGTTCTTC. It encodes CASRAGGPTYNEQFF.

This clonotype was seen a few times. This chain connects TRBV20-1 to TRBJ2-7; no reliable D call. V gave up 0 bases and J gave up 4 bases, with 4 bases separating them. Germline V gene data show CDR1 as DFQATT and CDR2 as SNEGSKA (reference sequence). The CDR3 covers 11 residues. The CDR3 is CSARDGYEQYF. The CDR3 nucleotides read TGCAGTGCTAGAGACGGGTACGAGCAGTACTTC.

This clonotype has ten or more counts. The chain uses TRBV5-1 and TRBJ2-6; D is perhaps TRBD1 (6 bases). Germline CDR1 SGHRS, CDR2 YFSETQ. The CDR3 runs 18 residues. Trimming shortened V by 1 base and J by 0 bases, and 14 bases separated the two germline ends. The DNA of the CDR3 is TGCGCCAGCAGCTTGAAGCAGGGGTGGGTCTCTGGGGCCAACGTCCTGACTTTC. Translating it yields CASSLKQGWVSGANVLTF.